These T cell receptor beta chains were read from a single sample in a study of T cell responses to AZD1222 COVID-19 vaccine. Assay used: immunoSEQ multiplex PCR; TCRdb lists only in-frame clones, some missing. The profile covers some 150,000 clones, with 89% appearing a single time and approximately 4.5% taken by the ten largest. The sequenced sample was peripheral blood, obtained on day 0 of AZD1222 vaccination. The receptors derive from an adult in good health. The CDR3 runs from the conserved cysteine through the conserved F or W. A D gene is named only where the DNA matches it firmly. Rows may omit the clone size; those that give it use once, few, many or a size class.

TRBD1	TRBV2	once	TRBJ2-1	CANIDRGSNEQFF	TGTGCCAACATAGACAGGGGGTCTAATGAGCAGTTCTTC
.	TRBV5-1	.	TRBJ1-2	CASSLESDYGYTF	TGCGCCAGCAGCTTGGAGTCAGACTATGGCTACACCTTC
.	TRBV5-1	.	TRBJ1-3	CASSTGRSSGNTIYF	TGCGCCAGCAGTACCGGGCGGTCCTCTGGAAACACCATATATTTT
TRBD1	TRBV10-1	.	TRBJ2-7	CASSSGTGAEQYF	TGCGCCAGCAGTTCCGGGACAGGGGCCGAGCAGTACTTC
.	TRBV7-9	few	TRBJ1-1	CASSVGTAAGTEAFF	TGTGCCAGCAGCGTGGGGACGGCGGCCGGCACTGAAGCTTTCTTT
.	TRBV15	.	TRBJ2-7	CATSTNRGLRSSYEQYF	TGTGCCACCAGCACGAACAGGGGACTCAGGAGCTCCTACGAGCAGTACTTC
.	TRBV28	once	TRBJ2-2	CASRGHPMSGELFF	TGTGCCAGCAGGGGACACCCGATGTCCGGGGAGCTGTTTTTT
.	TRBV9	few	TRBJ2-3	CASSPNTDTQYF	TGTGCCAGCAGCCCGAACACAGATACGCAGTATTTT
.	TRBV14	.	TRBJ1-4	CASSQDRVTNEKLFF	TGTGCCAGCAGCCAAGACAGGGTGACTAATGAAAAACTGTTTTTT
.	TRBV7-9	.	TRBJ2-5	CASSVQLAYQETQYF	TGTGCCAGCAGCGTACAACTGGCGTACCAAGAGACCCAGTACTTC
.	TRBV11-2	.	TRBJ2-7	CASRGNNYEQYF	TGTGCCAGCAGGGGGAATAATTACGAGCAGTACTTC
.	TRBV5-4	.	TRBJ2-7	CASSLNPPGAYEQYF	TGTGCCAGCAGCTTGAATCCCCCGGGGGCATACGAGCAGTACTTC
TRBD1	TRBV20-1	.	TRBJ1-2	CSASFLDRGFGYTF	TGCAGTGCTAGTTTTCTGGACAGGGGATTTGGCTACACCTTC
.	TRBV7-6	.	TRBJ2-7	CASSLGDSRSYEQYF	TGTGCCAGCAGCTTAGGTGACAGTCGTTCCTACGAGCAGTACTTC
TRBD2	TRBV6-4	.	TRBJ2-3	CASSSNAGGGTDTQYF	TGTGCCAGCAGTTCAAACGCGGGGGGGGGCACAGATACGCAGTATTTT
.	TRBV27	few	TRBJ2-1	CASSSAPLSYNEQFF	TGTGCCAGCAGTTCAGCACCCCTCTCGTACAATGAGCAGTTCTTC
.	TRBV24-1	.	TRBJ2-2	CATSDLHRTDYNTGELFF	TGTGCCACCAGTGATTTGCACAGGACAGACTACAACACCGGGGAGCTGTTTTTT
.	TRBV4-2	.	TRBJ1-1	CASSRSRGTEAFF	TGTGCCAGCAGCCGATCGCGAGGGACTGAAGCTTTCTTT
.	TRBV7-3	few	TRBJ1-3	CASSSDGLSGNTIYF	TGTGCCAGCAGCTCCGACGGGCTCTCCGGAAACACCATATATTTT
.	TRBV30	.	TRBJ1-1	CAGMGGYTEAFF	TGTGCCGGGATGGGGGGGTACACTGAAGCTTTCTTT
TRBD2	TRBV7-9	.	TRBJ2-7	CASSPRVRTSRPYEQYF	TGTGCCAGCAGCCCAAGGGTCCGGACTAGCAGACCTTACGAGCAGTACTTC
.	TRBV28	.	TRBJ1-1	CASTVGRRGNTEAFF	TGTGCCAGCACCGTAGGACGGCGGGGGAACACTGAAGCTTTCTTT
.	TRBV4-1	.	TRBJ1-5	CASSPPGVNQPQHF	TGCGCCAGCAGCCCGCCCGGAGTCAATCAGCCCCAGCATTTT
.	TRBV19	.	TRBJ2-3	CASSQFSDGRTQYF	TGTGCCAGTAGTCAATTCTCCGACGGGCGAACGCAGTATTTT
.	TRBV7-8	.	TRBJ2-7	CASNVRASSYEQYF	TGTGCCAGTAATGTAAGGGCAAGCTCCTACGAGCAGTACTTC
.	TRBV12-3/TRBV12-4	.	TRBJ1-1	CASSSRDGLGAFF	TGTGCCAGCAGTTCCCGGGACGGACTCGGAGCTTTCTTT
.	TRBV4-2	.	TRBJ2-7	CASSQDNYSLYEQYF	TGTGCCAGCAGCCAAGATAACTATTCTCTCTACGAGCAGTACTTC
.	TRBV5-4	.	TRBJ1-5	CASSFLPGDQPQHF	TGTGCCAGCAGTTTCTTACCAGGGGATCAGCCCCAGCATTTT
.	TRBV6-6	.	TRBJ1-6	CASSNPGGRDSPLHF	TGTGCCAGCAGTAACCCGGGGGGGAGGGATTCACCCCTCCACTTT
.	TRBV6-6	.	TRBJ1-3	CASRGIGGGNTIYF	TGTGCCAGCAGGGGTATCGGGGGAGGAAACACCATATATTTT
.	TRBV7-8	.	TRBJ2-1	CASSPRTNSYNEQFF	TGTGCCAGCAGCCCAAGGACAAACTCCTACAATGAGCAGTTCTTC
.	TRBV5-1	.	TRBJ2-7	CASSLDGDPYEQYF	TGCGCCAGCAGCTTGGACGGGGACCCCTACGAGCAGTACTTC
.	TRBV28	.	TRBJ2-1	CASSLLRAHQFF	TGTGCCAGCAGTTTATTAAGGGCACACCAGTTCTTC
.	TRBV3-1/TRBV3-2	.	TRBJ1-4	CASSQDIEVATNEKLFF	TGTGCCAGCAGCCAAGATATAGAAGTAGCAACTAATGAAAAACTGTTTTTT
.	TRBV20-1	.	TRBJ1-1	CSAEKVVEAFF	TGCAGTGCTGAGAAAGTAGTGGAAGCTTTCTTT
.	TRBV15	.	TRBJ1-2	CATSRDKRDFYGYTF	TGTGCCACCAGCAGAGATAAAAGAGACTTCTATGGCTACACCTTC
.	TRBV27	.	TRBJ2-3	CASSSRNRGTDTQYF	TGTGCCAGCAGCTCCCGAAACAGGGGCACAGATACGCAGTATTTT
.	TRBV4-1	.	TRBJ1-3	CASSQWTSGNTIYF	TGCGCCAGCAGCCAATGGACCTCTGGAAACACCATATATTTT
.	TRBV7-2	.	TRBJ2-7	CASSLFAEQYF	TGTGCCAGCAGCTTATTCGCCGAGCAGTACTTC
.	TRBV5-4	.	TRBJ2-5	CASSLGSQETQYF	TGTGCCAGCAGCCTAGGGTCCCAAGAGACCCAGTACTTC
TRBD2	TRBV29-1	.	TRBJ2-3	CSVILAGVLTDTQYF	TGCAGCGTAATACTAGCGGGAGTGCTGACAGATACGCAGTATTTT
.	TRBV2	.	TRBJ1-2	CASSEVFVGGRRTYGYTF	TGTGCCAGCAGTGAAGTATTTGTCGGCGGACGTAGAACCTATGGCTACACCTTC
TRBD2	TRBV24-1	.	TRBJ2-7	CATSDLGLAETSHEQYF	TGTGCCACCAGTGATTTGGGACTAGCGGAGACGTCCCACGAGCAGTACTTC
.	TRBV3-1/TRBV3-2	.	TRBJ1-2	CASSALSYTSNYGYTF	TGTGCCAGCAGCGCCCTATCCTACACATCTAACTATGGCTACACCTTC
.	TRBV29-1	.	TRBJ2-7	CSVEDPYEQYF	TGCAGCGTTGAAGATCCCTACGAGCAGTACTTC